This is a list of T cell receptor beta chains from one sample in a study of blood T cell repertoires in COVID-19. Here immunoSEQ multiplex PCR was the method, and the copy in TCRdb shows in-frame clones only, minus some. This repertoire shows a few hundred thousand clones, approximately 84% found once; its top ten account for 5% to 8%. The sample comprised PBMCs or T cells enriched from blood (not recorded which). These receptor sequences come from a woman in her fifties or sixties who had been exposed to COVID-19. CDR3s include the opening cysteine and the closing phenylalanine or tryptophan. Each record gives: V gene, D gene, clone size, J gene, CDR3 protein, CDR3 DNA. The D gene is left open where the match is weak. Clone size is not always given. Where it is, it says once, few, many or a class for expanded clones.

V gene: TRBV7-2
D gene: TRBD1
clone size: -
J gene: TRBJ2-3
CDR3 protein: CASSPQGAVDTQYF
CDR3 DNA: TGTGCCAGCAGCCCTCAGGGGGCGGTAGATACGCAGTATTTT

V gene: TRBV28
D gene: TRBD1
clone size: once
J gene: TRBJ1-1
CDR3 protein: CASSPGQGWEAFF
CDR3 DNA: TGTGCCAGCAGTCCGGGACAGGGATGGGAAGCTTTCTTT

V gene: TRBV6-2/TRBV6-3
D gene: -
clone size: -
J gene: TRBJ1-5
CDR3 protein: CASSYPDSLNQPQHF
CDR3 DNA: TGTGCCAGCAGTTACCCCGACAGTCTCAATCAGCCCCAGCATTTT

V gene: TRBV7-8
D gene: -
clone size: few
J gene: TRBJ1-3
CDR3 protein: CASSLNRGNTIYF
CDR3 DNA: TGTGCCAGCAGCCTTAATAGAGGAAACACCATATATTTT

V gene: TRBV5-1
D gene: TRBD2
clone size: -
J gene: TRBJ2-5
CDR3 protein: CASSRVAGAEETQYF
CDR3 DNA: TGCGCCAGCAGCCGAGTAGCGGGGGCGGAGGAGACCCAGTACTTC

V gene: TRBV20-1
D gene: TRBD2
clone size: once
J gene: TRBJ2-2
CDR3 protein: CSASRGWRGGRGTGELFF
CDR3 DNA: TGCAGTGCTAGTAGGGGCTGGCGGGGGGGCCGCGGCACCGGGGAGCTGTTTTTT

V gene: TRBV21-1
D gene: -
clone size: -
J gene: TRBJ2-5
CDR3 protein: CASSRYPGQQETQYF
CDR3 DNA: TGTGCCAGCAGCAGATACCCGGGACAGCAAGAGACCCAGTACTTC

V gene: TRBV5-1
D gene: -
clone size: -
J gene: TRBJ1-1
CDR3 protein: CASSSTETEAFF
CDR3 DNA: TGCGCCAGCAGCTCCACAGAGACTGAAGCTTTCTTT

V gene: TRBV24-1
D gene: -
clone size: once
J gene: TRBJ2-3
CDR3 protein: CATSDRLGLSTDTQYF
CDR3 DNA: TGTGCCACCAGTGATCGACTTGGCCTTAGCACAGATACGCAGTATTTT

V gene: TRBV12-3/TRBV12-4
D gene: TRBD1
clone size: -
J gene: TRBJ1-1
CDR3 protein: CASSWDRAIEAFF
CDR3 DNA: TGTGCCAGCAGTTGGGACAGGGCTATCGAAGCTTTCTTT

V gene: TRBV2
D gene: -
clone size: few
J gene: TRBJ1-1
CDR3 protein: CAIVPGPRGAFF
CDR3 DNA: TGTGCCATCGTACCGGGGCCCAGGGGAGCTTTCTTT

V gene: TRBV5-1
D gene: -
clone size: -
J gene: TRBJ1-3
CDR3 protein: CASSLNQGSGNTIYF
CDR3 DNA: TGCGCCAGCAGCTTGAATCAGGGGTCGGGAAACACCATATATTTT

V gene: TRBV2
D gene: -
clone size: -
J gene: TRBJ2-7
CDR3 protein: CASSRGNYYEQYF
CDR3 DNA: TGTGCCAGCAGTAGGGGAAATTACTACGAGCAGTACTTC

V gene: TRBV27
D gene: TRBD1
clone size: -
J gene: TRBJ2-5
CDR3 protein: CASSYGTGETQYF
CDR3 DNA: TGTGCCAGCAGCTACGGGACAGGGGAGACCCAGTACTTC

V gene: TRBV11-3
D gene: -
clone size: once
J gene: TRBJ2-7
CDR3 protein: CASSLYIGNEQYF
CDR3 DNA: TGTGCCAGCAGCTTATATATCGGGAACGAGCAGTACTTC

V gene: TRBV18
D gene: -
clone size: -
J gene: TRBJ2-7
CDR3 protein: CASSPGLSSYEQYF
CDR3 DNA: TGTGCCAGCTCCCCCGGACTGAGCTCCTACGAGCAGTACTTC

V gene: TRBV6-2/TRBV6-3
D gene: -
clone size: -
J gene: TRBJ1-2
CDR3 protein: CASSPGQLYGYTF
CDR3 DNA: TGTGCCAGCAGCCCCGGACAGCTGTATGGCTACACCTTC

V gene: TRBV28
D gene: -
clone size: -
J gene: TRBJ1-5
CDR3 protein: CASSLIGGNQPQHF
CDR3 DNA: TGTGCCAGCAGTTTAATAGGGGGCAATCAGCCCCAGCATTTT

V gene: TRBV28
D gene: TRBD2
clone size: -
J gene: TRBJ2-7
CDR3 protein: CASSLGGAAYEQYF
CDR3 DNA: TGTGCCAGCAGTTTGGGAGGGGCAGCATACGAGCAGTACTTC

V gene: TRBV19
D gene: TRBD1
clone size: once
J gene: TRBJ1-3
CDR3 protein: CASSAGQGDSGNTIYF
CDR3 DNA: TGTGCCAGTAGTGCCGGACAGGGGGACTCTGGAAACACCATATATTTT

V gene: TRBV12-3/TRBV12-4
D gene: TRBD1
clone size: -
J gene: TRBJ1-2
CDR3 protein: CASNQQGAYGYTF
CDR3 DNA: TGTGCCAGCAACCAACAGGGGGCCTATGGCTACACCTTC

V gene: TRBV7-8
D gene: -
clone size: -
J gene: TRBJ2-3
CDR3 protein: CASGRGDTQYF
CDR3 DNA: TGTGCCAGTGGTAGGGGAGATACGCAGTATTTT

V gene: TRBV7-9
D gene: -
clone size: -
J gene: TRBJ1-4
CDR3 protein: CASSPTATTNEKLFF
CDR3 DNA: TGTGCCAGCAGTCCCACAGCAACAACTAATGAAAAACTGTTTTTT

V gene: TRBV10-2
D gene: TRBD1
clone size: -
J gene: TRBJ1-5
CDR3 protein: CASRDRAQPQHF
CDR3 DNA: TGCGCCAGCAGAGACAGGGCCCAGCCCCAGCATTTT

V gene: TRBV19
D gene: -
clone size: -
J gene: TRBJ1-2
CDR3 protein: CASSIGRQGAGYTF
CDR3 DNA: TGTGCCAGTAGTATCGGACGTCAGGGTGCCGGCTACACCTTC

V gene: TRBV30
D gene: -
clone size: once
J gene: TRBJ1-2
CDR3 protein: CAWSHIQGSYTF
CDR3 DNA: TGTGCCTGGAGTCATATACAGGGTAGCTACACCTTC

V gene: TRBV3-1/TRBV3-2
D gene: -
clone size: -
J gene: TRBJ1-2
CDR3 protein: CASSQGGRGGYYGYTF
CDR3 DNA: TGTGCCAGCAGCCAAGGGGGCAGGGGCGGATACTATGGCTACACCTTC

V gene: TRBV19
D gene: -
clone size: -
J gene: TRBJ1-1
CDR3 protein: CASKRALNTEAFF
CDR3 DNA: TGTGCCAGTAAGAGGGCCTTGAACACTGAAGCTTTCTTT

V gene: TRBV2
D gene: -
clone size: -
J gene: TRBJ1-2
CDR3 protein: CASRRGTDYGYTF
CDR3 DNA: TGTGCCAGCAGGCGGGGGACGGACTATGGCTACACCTTC

V gene: TRBV5-1
D gene: -
clone size: -
J gene: TRBJ2-1
CDR3 protein: CASSLSGAGYNEQFF
CDR3 DNA: TGCGCCAGCAGCTTGAGTGGGGCTGGCTACAATGAGCAGTTCTTC

V gene: TRBV11-2
D gene: -
clone size: -
J gene: TRBJ1-1
CDR3 protein: CASSLEEGTEAFF
CDR3 DNA: TGTGCCAGCAGCTTAGAGGAGGGCACTGAAGCTTTCTTT

V gene: TRBV6-5
D gene: -
clone size: once
J gene: TRBJ2-7
CDR3 protein: CASTPRGGSHYEQYF
CDR3 DNA: TGTGCCAGCACCCCTAGAGGTGGGAGTCATTACGAGCAGTACTTC

V gene: TRBV27
D gene: TRBD2
clone size: -
J gene: TRBJ2-2
CDR3 protein: CASSLRASGGVRNTGELFF
CDR3 DNA: TGTGCCAGCAGTTTAAGGGCTAGCGGGGGGGTTCGGAACACCGGGGAGCTGTTTTTT

V gene: TRBV28
D gene: -
clone size: -
J gene: TRBJ1-1
CDR3 protein: CASSLVSGRTEAFF
CDR3 DNA: TGTGCCAGCAGTTTGGTCTCAGGGCGGACTGAAGCTTTCTTT

V gene: TRBV27
D gene: -
clone size: -
J gene: TRBJ1-6
CDR3 protein: CASSPRFDSYNSPLHF
CDR3 DNA: TGTGCCAGCAGTCCTCGGTTTGACTCCTATAATTCACCCCTCCACTTT

V gene: TRBV7-2
D gene: -
clone size: -
J gene: TRBJ2-5
CDR3 protein: CASSLAFQETQYF
CDR3 DNA: TGTGCCAGCAGCTTAGCCTTCCAAGAGACCCAGTACTTC

V gene: TRBV15
D gene: -
clone size: -
J gene: TRBJ1-2
CDR3 protein: CATSRDRRRAKDIDYGYTF
CDR3 DNA: TGTGCCACCAGCAGAGATCGAAGGAGGGCGAAAGATATCGACTATGGCTACACCTTC

V gene: TRBV12-3/TRBV12-4
D gene: -
clone size: -
J gene: TRBJ2-3
CDR3 protein: CASSWDWDYTQYF
CDR3 DNA: TGTGCCAGCAGTTGGGACTGGGATTATACGCAGTATTTT

V gene: TRBV4-1
D gene: -
clone size: -
J gene: TRBJ1-2
CDR3 protein: CASRPVRGIANYGYTF
CDR3 DNA: TGCGCCAGCAGACCTGTCCGAGGAATCGCTAACTATGGCTACACCTTC

V gene: TRBV11-3
D gene: TRBD1
clone size: -
J gene: TRBJ2-1
CDR3 protein: CASSTGVPYNEQFF
CDR3 DNA: TGTGCCAGCAGCACAGGGGTCCCCTACAATGAGCAGTTCTTC

V gene: TRBV2
D gene: -
clone size: -
J gene: TRBJ2-5
CDR3 protein: CASSAGEETQYF
CDR3 DNA: TGTGCCAGCAGTGCGGGGGAAGAGACCCAGTACTTC

V gene: TRBV7-6
D gene: TRBD1
clone size: -
J gene: TRBJ1-2
CDR3 protein: CASSFRQGSGYTF
CDR3 DNA: TGTGCCAGCAGCTTTCGACAGGGGTCTGGCTACACCTTC

V gene: TRBV10-2
D gene: TRBD2
clone size: -
J gene: TRBJ2-6
CDR3 protein: CASSASGGISGANVLTF
CDR3 DNA: TGCGCCAGCAGTGCTAGCGGGGGTATCTCTGGGGCCAACGTCCTGACTTTC

V gene: TRBV6-5
D gene: -
clone size: -
J gene: TRBJ1-1
CDR3 protein: CASSWTGFEAFF
CDR3 DNA: TGTGCCAGCAGTTGGACGGGATTTGAAGCTTTCTTT

V gene: TRBV28
D gene: TRBD1
clone size: few
J gene: TRBJ1-5
CDR3 protein: CASSYLQGAHSNQPQHF
CDR3 DNA: TGTGCCAGCAGCTACCTACAGGGGGCACATAGCAATCAGCCCCAGCATTTT

V gene: TRBV15
D gene: -
clone size: -
J gene: TRBJ1-5
CDR3 protein: CATRDTSNQPQHF
CDR3 DNA: TGTGCCACCCGGGACACAAGCAATCAGCCCCAGCATTTT

V gene: TRBV7-2
D gene: -
clone size: -
J gene: TRBJ1-3
CDR3 protein: CASTLSIGNTIYF
CDR3 DNA: TGTGCCAGCACCTTATCCATCGGAAACACCATATATTTT

V gene: TRBV2
D gene: -
clone size: -
J gene: TRBJ1-1
CDR3 protein: CASSEALRVNTEAFF
CDR3 DNA: TGTGCCAGCAGTGAAGCGCTTCGGGTGAACACTGAAGCTTTCTTT